These T cell receptor beta chains were read from a single sample in a study of Ad26.COV2.S vaccination and SARS-CoV-2 variants. Assay: immunoSEQ multiplex PCR; the TCRdb copy retains only in-frame clones and omits some. The data contain hundreds of thousands of clones, 80% to 90% of them seen just once; the ten biggest clones take up roughly 10%. The sample consisted of peripheral blood, taken in a trial of Ad26.COV2.S vaccine versus placebo. Receptor source: a person between 18 and 65 years old who received the Ad26.COV2.S COVID-19 vaccine or a placebo. CDR3s include the opening cysteine and the closing phenylalanine or tryptophan. D genes are given only for firm matches. Clone size is shown for a subset of rows, as once, few, many or a class of expanded clone.

>TRBD2|TRBJ2-1|-|TRBV29-1
CSVGLAGMYEQFF
TGCAGCGTTGGACTAGCGGGTATGTATGAGCAGTTCTTC
>TRBD1|TRBJ1-5|few|TRBV28
CASSLQGEQPQHF
TGTGCCAGCAGTTTACAGGGGGAACAGCCCCAGCATTTT
>-|TRBJ1-1|few|TRBV6-5
CASDRGPNTEAFF
TGTGCCAGCGATAGGGGCCCCAACACTGAAGCTTTCTTT
>-|TRBJ2-1|-|TRBV7-2
CASSPQDYNNEQFF
TGTGCCAGCAGCCCCCAGGACTACAACAATGAGCAGTTCTTC
>-|TRBJ2-2|-|TRBV6-5
CASRRVPSLTGELFF
TGTGCCAGCAGGCGAGTACCCTCGCTCACCGGGGAGCTGTTTTTT
>-|TRBJ1-4|-|TRBV5-4
CASSLGGSREKLFF
TGTGCCAGCAGCTTGGGGGGAAGTAGGGAAAAACTGTTTTTT
>-|TRBJ2-5|-|TRBV11-3
CASSHLETQYF
TGTGCCAGCAGCCACCTGGAGACCCAGTACTTC
>-|TRBJ2-1|few|TRBV2
CASREVGRANEQFF
TGTGCCAGCAGGGAGGTAGGGCGGGCAAATGAGCAGTTCTTC
>-|TRBJ2-2|-|TRBV29-1
CSGRRGQELFF
TGCAGCGGAAGGCGGGGACAGGAGCTGTTTTTT
>TRBD1|TRBJ1-4|-|TRBV28
CASSLLGQGIRDEKLFF
TGTGCCAGCAGTCTCCTTGGACAGGGGATCAGGGATGAAAAACTGTTTTTT
>-|TRBJ1-5|-|TRBV19
CASSTRQADQPQHF
TGTGCCAGTAGTACGAGACAGGCCGATCAGCCCCAGCATTTT
>-|TRBJ2-7|-|TRBV6-2/TRBV6-3
CASSYRAISYEQYF
TGTGCCAGCAGTTACCGGGCAATCTCCTACGAGCAGTACTTC
>-|TRBJ2-7|-|TRBV16
CASSLYLYYEQYF
TGTGCCAGCAGCCTCTACTTATATTACGAGCAGTACTTC
>TRBD2|TRBJ2-3|-|TRBV27
CASNGGRAAWDTQYF
TGTGCCAGCAACGGCGGGAGGGCCGCCTGGGATACGCAGTATTTT
>-|TRBJ2-7|-|TRBV5-1
CASSFRQGFSFFYEQYF
TGCGCCAGCAGCTTCAGGCAGGGATTTTCCTTTTTCTACGAGCAGTACTTC
>TRBD2|TRBJ2-1|-|TRBV30
CAWSPGLAGHEQFF
TGTGCCTGGAGTCCGGGACTAGCGGGACATGAGCAGTTCTTC
>-|TRBJ2-5|-|TRBV7-9
CASSLGADTQETQYF
TGTGCCAGCAGCTTAGGGGCAGACACGCAAGAGACCCAGTACTTC
>-|TRBJ2-7|few|TRBV30
CAWSVGPNSYEQYF
TGTGCCTGGAGTGTAGGGCCGAACTCCTACGAGCAGTACTTC
>-|TRBJ2-1|-|TRBV14
CASSPQRVAFRGQFF
TGTGCCAGCAGCCCCCAAAGAGTGGCCTTCCGTGGGCAGTTCTTC
>TRBD2|TRBJ2-3|-|TRBV6-4
CASSERGGATDTQYF
TGTGCCAGCAGTGAACGCGGGGGGGCCACGGATACGCAGTATTTT
>-|TRBJ2-2|-|TRBV7-2
CASSSRIIVGTGELFF
TGTGCCAGCAGCTCCCGGATCATAGTAGGGACCGGGGAGCTGTTTTTT
>-|TRBJ2-1|medium-sized|TRBV9
CASSAGVTNEQFF
TGTGCCAGCAGCGCCGGGGTCACCAATGAGCAGTTCTTC
>-|TRBJ2-5|-|TRBV18
CASSPPRETQYF
TGTGCCAGCTCACCACCTCGAGAGACCCAGTACTTC
>-|TRBJ1-2|-|TRBV19
CASSIFGAGYTF
TGTGCCAGTAGTATCTTCGGGGCTGGCTACACCTTC
>-|TRBJ1-6|-|TRBV9
CASSAESSYNSPLHF
TGTGCCAGCAGCGCGGAGAGCTCCTATAATTCACCCCTCCACTTT
>TRBD2|TRBJ2-7|-|TRBV6-2/TRBV6-3
CASSPTSGRAGRSYEQYF
TGTGCCAGCAGCCCTACTAGCGGGAGGGCCGGGCGTTCCTACGAGCAGTACTTC
>-|TRBJ2-7|once|TRBV28
CASSSPSGLTSEQYF
TGTGCCAGCAGTTCGCCCAGCGGGCTTACTTCCGAGCAGTACTTC
>-|TRBJ2-5|-|TRBV5-5
CASSLGTGTRETQYF
TGTGCCAGCAGCTTGGGTACAGGGACGAGGGAGACCCAGTACTTC
>-|TRBJ1-4|-|TRBV4-3
CASSQDWASGNEKLFF
TGCGCCAGCAGCCAAGATTGGGCCAGTGGTAATGAAAAACTGTTTTTT
>TRBD2|TRBJ2-3|-|TRBV4-3
CASSQGNWRGWDTQYF
TGCGCCAGCAGCCAAGGGAACTGGCGGGGGTGGGATACGCAGTATTTT
>-|TRBJ2-7|-|TRBV6-6
CASSYASLMDLYEQYF
TGTGCCAGCAGTTACGCTAGCCTGATGGATCTCTACGAGCAGTACTTC
>-|TRBJ1-5|-|TRBV7-9
CASSSQGGQPQHF
TGTGCCAGCAGCTCTCAGGGAGGTCAGCCCCAGCATTTT
>-|TRBJ2-5|-|TRBV6-6
CASSYVGNKRWETQYF
TGTGCCAGCAGTTATGTGGGGAATAAAAGGTGGGAGACCCAGTACTTC
>-|TRBJ2-2|-|TRBV6-5
CASSYSSRGNTGELFF
TGTGCCAGCAGTTACTCTAGCAGGGGGAACACCGGGGAGCTGTTTTTT
>-|TRBJ2-3|-|TRBV18
CASSPPTGASATDTQYF
TGTGCCAGCTCACCACCTACCGGGGCCAGCGCCACAGATACGCAGTATTTT
>TRBD1|TRBJ1-4|-|TRBV6-5
CATLGQLNEKLFF
TGTGCCACGCTGGGACAGCTCAATGAAAAACTGTTTTTT
>-|TRBJ2-1|-|TRBV27
CASSRSVGLDANEQFF
TGTGCCAGCAGCAGAAGCGTAGGACTCGACGCTAATGAGCAGTTCTTC
>-|TRBJ2-1|-|TRBV15
CATSRDRGIHNEQFF
TGTGCCACCAGCAGAGATCGGGGGATACACAATGAGCAGTTCTTC
>TRBD2|TRBJ2-3|-|TRBV18
CASSPSPLREVGDTQYF
TGTGCCAGCTCACCATCTCCCTTGCGGGAGGTAGGAGATACGCAGTATTTT
>-|TRBJ2-3|once|TRBV2
CASSERGSTDTQYF
TGTGCCAGCAGTGAACGGGGAAGCACAGATACGCAGTATTTT
>-|TRBJ2-7|-|TRBV7-6
CASSLVGFDEQYF
TGTGCCAGCAGCTTGGTAGGGTTTGACGAGCAGTACTTC
>-|TRBJ1-3|-|TRBV4-2
CASSQDKTASGNTIYF
TGTGCCAGCAGCCAAGACAAAACAGCCTCTGGAAACACCATATATTTT
>-|TRBJ2-3|-|TRBV6-1
CASSEGGSTDTQYF
TGTGCCAGCAGTGAAGGTGGTAGCACAGATACGCAGTATTTT
>-|TRBJ1-6|-|TRBV5-6
CASSYTGGSPLHF
TGTGCCAGCAGCTACACGGGGGGTTCACCCCTCCACTTT
>-|TRBJ1-4|-|TRBV4-3
CASSQDRVLAEKLFF
TGCGCCAGCAGCCAAGATCGAGTCTTGGCTGAAAAACTGTTTTTT